The 6 T cell receptor beta chains below all came from one sample that was sequenced in a study of blood T cell repertoires in COVID-19. This table comes from immunoSEQ multiplex PCR, and its TCRdb copy is limited to in-frame clones, with some not included. Seen here are over 250,000 clones, more than 75% observed once, and the top ten hold over 4%. Sample: PBMCs or T cells enriched from blood (not recorded which). The receptors here all came from a woman in her thirties who had recovered from COVID-19.

The CDR3 here is CASSAVAYTQYF. The CDR3 coding sequence is TGTGCCAGCAGTGCAGTGGCTTATACGCAGTATTTT. The V gene is TRBV25-1, the J gene TRBJ2-3; D call uncertain. V was cut by 4 bases and J by 7 bases, with 9 bases left in between. This CDR3 region has 12 residues. Per germline, CDR1 MGHDK and CDR2 SYGVNS.

A note on this clone: A much larger clonotype is one base distant, so this may be a read error. The chain combines TRBV5-4 with TRBJ2-3; D call uncertain. Germline assignment: CDR1 SGHNT and CDR2 YYREEE (reference sequence). CDR3 length equals 11 residues. The V and J ends lost 6 bases and 2 bases respectively, with 4 bases between them. The DNA for the CDR3 is TGTGCCAGCACCTACACAGATACGCAGTATTTT. Translation: CASTYTDTQYF.

The chain combines TRBV13 with TRBJ2-5; D possibly corresponds to TRBD2 (5 bases). With 5 bases removed from V and 5 bases from J, the gap between germline ends came to 24 bases. CDR1 is PRHDT, CDR2 FYEKMQ, per germline (reference sequence). The length of the CDR3 is 17 residues. CDR3 amino acids: CASSLRRGLAIKETQYF. The CDR3 DNA reads TGTGCCAGCAGCCTTAGGAGAGGGCTAGCTATAAAGGAGACCCAGTACTTC.

J is TRBJ1-2 and V is TRBV21-1; TRBD1 reflects the table's D call only, with no check against the DNA. TRBV21-1 is an annotated pseudogene. This CDR3 is 16 amino acids long. Here the CDR3 DNA reads TGTGCCAGCAGCAAAGTTTTCGGCAGGGTCGCCGATGGCTACACCTTC. Encoded protein: CASSKVFGRVADGYTF.

This clone has a handful of counts. This rearrangement joins TRBV4-1 to TRBJ1-1; D uncertain. This CDR3 has 17 residues. Trimming stripped 0 bases from V and 6 bases from J, with 20 bases between. From germline, CDR1 is MGHRA and CDR2 YSYEKL. Written as DNA, the CDR3 is TGCGCCAGCAGCCAAGATCGGCTCAGGACTGAAGACGCTGAAGCTTTCTTT. Protein sequence: CASSQDRLRTEDAEAFF.

The gene calls are TRBV15 and TRBJ1-2; D ambiguous. This CDR3 region has 17 residues. The V end was cut by 0 bases, the J end by 5 bases, with 19 bases between. The V gene's germline CDR1 is LNHNV and CDR2 YYDKDF (reference sequence). The DNA of the CDR3 is TGTGCCACCAGCAGAGATTCGGGTGGCCTCCGATATTATGGCTACACCTTC. Its protein product is CATSRDSGGLRYYGYTF.